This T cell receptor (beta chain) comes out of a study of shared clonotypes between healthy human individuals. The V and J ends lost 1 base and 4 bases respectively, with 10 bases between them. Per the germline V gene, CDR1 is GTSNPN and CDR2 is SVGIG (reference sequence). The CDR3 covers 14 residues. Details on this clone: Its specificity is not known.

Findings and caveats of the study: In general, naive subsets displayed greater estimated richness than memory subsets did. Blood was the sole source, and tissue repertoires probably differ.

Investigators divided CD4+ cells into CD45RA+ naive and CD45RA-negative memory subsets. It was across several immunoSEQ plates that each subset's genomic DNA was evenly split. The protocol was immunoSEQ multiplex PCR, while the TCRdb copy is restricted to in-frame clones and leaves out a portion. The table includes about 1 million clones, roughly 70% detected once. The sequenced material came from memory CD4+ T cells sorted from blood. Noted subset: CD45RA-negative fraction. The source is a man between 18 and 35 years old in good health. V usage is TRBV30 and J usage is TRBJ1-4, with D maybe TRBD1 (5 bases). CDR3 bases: TGTGCCTGGAGTGCGGGGCAGCATAATGAAAAACTGTTTTTT. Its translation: CAWSAGQHNEKLFF.